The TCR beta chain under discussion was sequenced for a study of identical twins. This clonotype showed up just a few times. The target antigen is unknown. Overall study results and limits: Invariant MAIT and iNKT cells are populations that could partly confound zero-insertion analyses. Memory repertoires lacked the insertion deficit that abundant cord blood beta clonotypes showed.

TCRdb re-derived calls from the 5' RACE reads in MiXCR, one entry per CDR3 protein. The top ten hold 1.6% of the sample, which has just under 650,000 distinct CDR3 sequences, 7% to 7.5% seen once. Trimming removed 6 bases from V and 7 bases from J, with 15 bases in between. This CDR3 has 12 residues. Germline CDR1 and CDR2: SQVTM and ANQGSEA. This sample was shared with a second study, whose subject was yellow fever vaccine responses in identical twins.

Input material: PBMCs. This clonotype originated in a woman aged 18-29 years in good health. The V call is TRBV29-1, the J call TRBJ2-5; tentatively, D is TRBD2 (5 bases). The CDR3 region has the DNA TGCAGCGTGGACCACCCCGGAGGGACCCAGTACTTC. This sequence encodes CSVDHPGGTQYF.